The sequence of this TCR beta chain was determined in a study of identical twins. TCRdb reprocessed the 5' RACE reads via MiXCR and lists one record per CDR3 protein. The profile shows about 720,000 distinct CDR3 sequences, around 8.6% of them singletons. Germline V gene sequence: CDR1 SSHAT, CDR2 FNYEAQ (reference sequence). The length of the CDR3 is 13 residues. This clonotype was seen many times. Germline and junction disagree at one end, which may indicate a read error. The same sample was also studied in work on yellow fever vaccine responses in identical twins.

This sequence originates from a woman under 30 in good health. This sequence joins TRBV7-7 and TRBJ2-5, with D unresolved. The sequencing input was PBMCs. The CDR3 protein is CASSLGYQETQYF. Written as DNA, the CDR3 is TGTGCCAGCAGTTTAGGCTACCAAGAGACCCAGTACTTC.